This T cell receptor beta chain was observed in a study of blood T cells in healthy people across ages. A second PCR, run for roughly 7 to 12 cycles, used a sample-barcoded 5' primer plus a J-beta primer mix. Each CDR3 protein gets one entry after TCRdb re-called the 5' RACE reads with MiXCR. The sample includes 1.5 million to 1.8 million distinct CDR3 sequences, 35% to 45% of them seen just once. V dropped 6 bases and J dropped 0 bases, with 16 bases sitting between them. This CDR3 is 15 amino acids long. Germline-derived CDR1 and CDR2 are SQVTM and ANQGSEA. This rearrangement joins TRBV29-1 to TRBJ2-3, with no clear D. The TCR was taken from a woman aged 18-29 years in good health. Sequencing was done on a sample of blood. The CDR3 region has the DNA TGCAGCGTATCAAAACCGACTGGGAGCACAGATACGCAGTATTTT. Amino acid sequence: CSVSKPTGSTDTQYF.